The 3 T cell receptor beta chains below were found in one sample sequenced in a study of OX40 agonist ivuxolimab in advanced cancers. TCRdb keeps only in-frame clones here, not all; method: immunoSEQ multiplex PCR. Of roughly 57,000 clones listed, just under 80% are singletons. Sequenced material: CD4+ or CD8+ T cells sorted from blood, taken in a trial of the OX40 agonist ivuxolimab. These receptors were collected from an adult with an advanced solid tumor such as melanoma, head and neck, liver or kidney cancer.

The CDR3, as DNA: TGTGCCAGCAGCTTGGAGGGACTCAACTATGGCTACACCTTC. It is translated as CASSLEGLNYGYTF. This chain links TRBV5-4 with TRBJ1-2; weak D call: TRBD1 (5 bases). V lost 0 bases and J 2 bases, leaving 8 bases between the germline ends. The germline V gene has CDR1 SGHNT and CDR2 YYREEE (reference sequence). CDR3 length: 14 residues.

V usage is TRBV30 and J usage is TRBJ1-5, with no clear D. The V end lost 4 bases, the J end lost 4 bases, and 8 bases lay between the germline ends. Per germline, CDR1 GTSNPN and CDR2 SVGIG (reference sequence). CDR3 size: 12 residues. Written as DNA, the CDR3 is TGTGCCTGGACTGTCGGAAATCAGCCCCAGCATTTT. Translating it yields CAWTVGNQPQHF.

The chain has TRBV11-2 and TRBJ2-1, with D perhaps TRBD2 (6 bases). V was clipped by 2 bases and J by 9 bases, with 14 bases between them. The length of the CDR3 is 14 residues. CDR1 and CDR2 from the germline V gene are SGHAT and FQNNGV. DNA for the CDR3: TGTGCCAGCAGCTTAAGCCTAGAGGGAGGTGAGCAGTTCTTC. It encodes CASSLSLEGGEQFF. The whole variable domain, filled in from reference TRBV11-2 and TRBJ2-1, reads EAGVAQSPRYKIIEKRQSVAFWCNPISGHATLYWYQQILGQGPKLLIQFQNNGVVDDSQLPKDRFSAERLKGVDSTLKIQPAKLEDSAVYLCASSLSLEGGEQFFGPGTRLTVL.